The next 5 T cell receptor beta chains were all read from a single sample in a study of neoadjuvant anti-PD-1 for oral cavity cancer. Measured with immunoSEQ multiplex PCR; TCRdb has only the in-frame clones, and not every one. Of about 9,800 clones listed, 50% to 80% are singletons. Specified time point: after neoadjuvant nivolumab, at surgical resection. This sample comprised PBMCs, obtained after nivolumab (anti-PD-1) treatment. The receptors come from a person between 40 and 85 years old with oral cavity squamous cell carcinoma.

This sequence joins TRBV6-6 and TRBJ2-3; D is ambiguous. Trimming left V 5 bases short and J 7 bases short, with 10 bases between. In germline, CDR1 is MNHNY, CDR2 SVGAGI (reference sequence). The CDR3 length is 12 residues. CDR3 in DNA: TGTGCCAGCAGTCGACCCAGAAATACGCAGTATTTT. The encoded protein is CASSRPRNTQYF.

The chain is built from TRBV2 and TRBJ1-4; D might be TRBD1 (5 bases). V gave up 5 bases and J gave up 14 bases, with 21 bases separating them. The germline CDR1 and CDR2 sequences are SNHLY and FYNNEI. This CDR3 is built from 14 residues. The CDR3 loop is CASSTWDAAKGLFF. The DNA of the CDR3 is TGTGCCAGCAGTACTTGGGACGCGGCTAAGGGGCTGTTTTTT.

Judged by abundance, this clone is medium-sized. The chain joins TRBV7-2 to TRBJ2-1; D not resolved. The germline V gene encodes CDR1 SGHTA and CDR2 FQGNSA. Trimming removed 2 bases at V and 2 bases at J, with 13 bases between. CDR3 size: 16 residues. This CDR3 reads CASSLSRARPYNEQFF. CDR3 nucleotides: TGTGCCAGCAGCTTATCACGGGCGAGACCCTACAATGAGCAGTTCTTC.

This clone was observed a single time. The chain recombines TRBV7-9 with TRBJ1-5; TRBD1 aligns across 8 bases. The V gene end was trimmed by 4 bases and the J gene end by 0 bases; junction bases not matched to a gene: 8. Germline CDR1 and CDR2: SEHNR and FQNEAQ (reference sequence). CDR3 length: 17 residues. CDR3 residues: CASSSRTGTDSNQPQHF. The CDR3 nucleotides read TGTGCCAGCAGCTCCCGGACAGGGACGGATAGCAATCAGCCCCAGCATTTT.

The chain is built from TRBV19 and TRBJ1-5, with no clear D. Trimming cost V 3 bases and J 7 bases, with 10 bases left between them. CDR3 length: 13 amino acids. Germline loops: CDR1 LNHDA, CDR2 SQIVND (reference sequence). Written as DNA, the CDR3 is TGTGCCAGTAGTATCGAGGGTTTCCAGCCCCAGCATTTT. Amino acid sequence: CASSIEGFQPQHF.